The 32 T cell receptor beta chains below were found in one sample sequenced in a study of low-dose radiotherapy and immunotherapy resistance in tumors. Using a constant-region primer together with a V-primer adapter, TCRs were subjected to approximately 20 PCR cycles of amplification. A single record per CDR3 protein comes from TCRdb applying MiXCR to the reads. This table has some 45,000 distinct CDR3 sequences, about 11% appearing once. Specified time point: before trial treatment. Sequencing used PBMCs, obtained before treatment. The receptors shown here come from a female donor with ovarian cancer.

This clonotype was detected many times. This rearrangement joins TRBV29-1 to TRBJ2-6; D not certain. Germline V gives CDR1 SQVTM, CDR2 ANQGSEA. The CDR3 runs 13 residues. The V gene lost 4 bases and the J gene lost 1 base, with 5 bases spanning the gap. For the CDR3, the DNA is TGCAGCGTTGTTGTGTCTGGGGCCAACGTCCTGACTTTC. This sequence encodes CSVVVSGANVLTF.

The sample holds a few counts of this clonotype. The rearrangement joins TRBV9 to TRBJ2-5; the D is unclear. Trimming shortened V by 1 base and J by 7 bases, and 8 bases separated the two germline ends. Germline CDR1 reads SGDLS; CDR2 reads YYNGEE. CDR3 length: 12 residues. The CDR3 DNA reads as TGTGCCAGCAGCGTAAACTCGGGGACCCAGTACTTC. It translates to CASSVNSGTQYF.

The table lists this clonotype with many counts. The V call is TRBV5-6, the J call TRBJ2-3, with 9 nucleotides matching TRBD2. The CDR3 has 15 amino acids. Looked up from germline, CDR1 is SGHDT and CDR2 is YYEEEE. Trimming cost V 0 bases and J 4 bases; bases outside gene matches: 3. CDR3 protein: CASSLGIAGADTQYF. CDR3 bases: TGTGCCAGCAGCTTGGGGATAGCGGGGGCAGATACGCAGTATTTT. Complete variable domain (other parts from reference TRBV5-6 and TRBJ2-3): DAGVTQSPTHLIKTRGQQVTLRCSPKSGHDTVSWYQQALGQGPQFIFQYYEEEERQRGNFPDRFSGHQFPNYSSELNVNALLLGDSALYLCASSLGIAGADTQYFGPGTRLTVL.

This clonotype came up many times. The chain links TRBV4-1 to TRBJ1-1, with TRBD1 identical over 8 bases. This CDR3 is 16 amino acids long. Trimming removed 5 bases from V and 4 bases from J; junction bases left unmatched: 12. Germline CDR1 and CDR2: MGHRA and YSYEKL. This CDR3 reads CASSSRGTGGATEAFF. Here the CDR3 DNA reads TGCGCCAGCAGCTCCCGGGGTACAGGGGGGGCCACTGAAGCTTTCTTT.

There are many counts of this clonotype. The chain employs TRBV6-6 and TRBJ1-1; the D gene is possibly TRBD1 (5 bases). V lost 6 bases and J 5 bases, leaving 16 bases between the germline ends. CDR1 and CDR2 from the germline V gene are MNHNY and SVGAGI (reference sequence). CDR3 length: 14 residues. CDR3 nucleotides: TGTGCCAGCAGACAGGAGGGGATTGGGACTGAAGCTTTCTTT. Encoded protein: CASRQEGIGTEAFF.

This clonotype was counted ten times or more. The chain uses TRBV12-3 or TRBV12-4 and TRBJ2-1; D unresolved. V was shortened by 3 bases and J by 9 bases, with 12 bases between the two germline ends. This CDR3 has 13 residues. CDR3 coding DNA: TGTGCCAGCAGTTTGAAAGGTTGGGTTGAGCAGTTCTTC. Its translation: CASSLKGWVEQFF.

This clonotype has at least ten counts. The chain uses TRBV5-1 and TRBJ1-1; D not resolved. V lost 2 bases and J 7 bases, leaving 6 bases between the germline ends. Germline V gene sequence: CDR1 SGHRS, CDR2 YFSETQ. The CDR3 runs to 11 residues. This CDR3 is CASSFRGEAFF. The CDR3 bases are TGCGCCAGCAGCTTTCGGGGTGAAGCTTTCTTT.

This clonotype has a count of ten or more. The gene calls are TRBV24-1 and TRBJ2-3; TRBD2 matches 10 bases. Germline lookup yields CDR1 KGHDR and CDR2 SFDVKD. V trimming: 4 bases; J trimming: 2 bases; junction bases outside the gene matches: 5. The CDR3 spans 16 residues. CDR3 sequence: CATSDPTSGITDTQYF. CDR3 DNA: TGTGCCACCAGTGACCCCACTAGCGGGATCACAGATACGCAGTATTTT.

This clonotype was picked up many times. CDR3 residues: CASRSGQQEQYF. The CDR3 coding sequence is TGTGCCAGCAGGTCGGGACAGCAAGAGCAGTACTTC. This chain joins TRBV5-4 and TRBJ2-7; 7 nucleotides agree with TRBD1. This CDR3 region has 12 residues. Unmatched junction bases numbered 6, after V lost 5 bases and J lost 7 bases. Germline lookup yields CDR1 SGHNT and CDR2 YYREEE (reference sequence).

This clonotype came up many times. The rearrangement links TRBV5-4 to TRBJ1-2; TRBD1 aligns across 7 bases. J was trimmed by 8 bases and V by 0 bases; bases with no gene match: 7. Germline V gene sequence: CDR1 SGHNT, CDR2 YYREEE (reference sequence). This CDR3 comprises 14 residues. The CDR3 spells CASSLDRGKRGYTF. In DNA, the CDR3 is TGTGCCAGCAGCTTGGACAGGGGAAAGAGGGGCTACACCTTC.

This clonotype came up many times. This chain connects TRBV7-2 to TRBJ1-2; TRBD1 might be the D (6 bases). Germline CDR1 reads SGHTA; CDR2 reads FQGNSA. The V end lost 1 base, the J end lost 8 bases, and 11 bases lay between the germline ends. The CDR3 runs to 13 residues. This CDR3 is CASSLVGGRGYTF. In nucleotides, the CDR3 is TGTGCCAGCAGCTTAGTAGGGGGGCGAGGCTACACCTTC.

This clonotype was seen only a few times. This chain connects TRBV7-9 to TRBJ2-2; D unclear. From germline, CDR1 is SEHNR and CDR2 FQNEAQ (reference sequence). The CDR3 sequence is 13 residues long. With 6 bases removed from V and 4 bases from J, the gap between germline ends came to 9 bases. The CDR3 loop is CASRPWGTGELFF. The CDR3 DNA reads as TGTGCCAGCAGGCCCTGGGGCACCGGGGAGCTGTTTTTT.

This clonotype was observed many times. The rearrangement links TRBV6-5 to TRBJ2-7; 9 bases are shared with TRBD1. Germline V lookup: CDR1 MNHEY, CDR2 SVGAGI. CDR3 length: 15 amino acids. V was pared by 0 bases and J by 6 bases, with 6 bases of the junction left unmatched. CDR3 in amino acids: CASSYSDRGMGEQYF. The DNA of the CDR3 is TGTGCCAGCAGTTACTCAGACAGGGGGATGGGCGAGCAGTACTTC.

This clonotype was recorded at least ten times. The V and J genes are TRBV11-2 and TRBJ2-1, with D hard to call. The V gene's germline CDR1 is SGHAT and CDR2 FQNNGV. This CDR3 contains 15 residues. The V and J ends lost 1 base and 0 bases respectively, with 7 bases between them. CDR3: CASSLVWPSYNEQFF. CDR3 nucleotide sequence: TGTGCCAGCAGCTTAGTGTGGCCCTCCTACAATGAGCAGTTCTTC.

This clonotype was detected ten times or more. The chain couples TRBV7-9 to TRBJ1-6; D not resolved. Looked up from germline, CDR1 is SEHNR and CDR2 is FQNEAQ (reference sequence). V lost 5 bases and J lost 5, with 10 bases in between. The CDR3 has 14 residues. CDR3 sequence: CASSRDADNSPLHF. As DNA, the CDR3 is TGTGCCAGCAGCCGAGACGCTGATAATTCACCCCTCCACTTT.

This clonotype was counted many times. This chain uses TRBV5-6 with TRBJ2-5; TRBD1 might be the D (6 bases). V lost 2 bases to trimming and J lost 7 bases, with 12 bases between them. The CDR3 has 13 amino acids. The germline gives CDR1 SGHDT, CDR2 YYEEEE. CDR3 region: CASSFFLGGTQYF. The CDR3 bases are TGTGCCAGCAGCTTCTTTTTAGGGGGGACCCAGTACTTC.

This clonotype has at least ten counts. V is TRBV28 and J is TRBJ2-2; D possibly corresponds to TRBD2 (6 bases). Germline CDR1 and CDR2: MDHEN and SYDVKM. The CDR3 is made up of 15 amino acids. Trimming removed 3 bases at V and 6 bases at J, with 14 bases between. The chain's CDR3 is CASSFPGVGSGELFF. The CDR3 nucleotides read TGTGCCAGCAGTTTTCCGGGAGTCGGTTCCGGGGAGCTGTTTTTT. Full variable domain (outside the CDR3, taken from reference TRBV28 and TRBJ2-2): DVKVTQSSRYLVKRTGEKVFLECVQDMDHENMFWYRQDPGLGLRLIYFSYDVKMKEKGDIPEGYSVSREKKERFSLILESASTNQTSMYLCASSFPGVGSGELFFGEGSRLTVL.

This clonotype was counted at least ten times. This chain uses TRBV5-1 with TRBJ2-1; no clear D. V was pared by 0 bases and J by 6 bases, with 7 bases between. CDR3 length: 13 amino acids. The germline gives CDR1 SGHRS, CDR2 YFSETQ. The chain's CDR3 is CASSLGLANEQFF. The CDR3 region has the DNA TGCGCCAGCAGCTTGGGTTTGGCCAATGAGCAGTTCTTC.

This clonotype has ten or more counts. V is TRBV28 and J is TRBJ2-4; D is possibly TRBD1 (6 bases). The V end lost 6 bases, the J end lost 0 bases, and 15 bases lay between the germline ends. Germline V gives CDR1 MDHEN, CDR2 SYDVKM. The CDR3 loop spans 16 amino acids. In nucleotides, the CDR3 is TGTGCCAGCAGCGCCCGGACAGCAGTAGCCAAAAACATTCAGTACTTC. Protein: CASSARTAVAKNIQYF.

Ten or more counts support this clonotype. Compared with germline, one end of the junction differs, possibly owing to a read error. The chain employs TRBV7-8 and TRBJ2-5; D not resolved. The length of the CDR3 is 12 residues. Germline V gene sequence: CDR1 SGHVS, CDR2 FQNEAQ. The CDR3 bases are TGCGCCAGCAGCTTGGCTGGGGAGACCCAGTACTTC. It yields the protein CASSLAGETQYF.

This CDR3 reads CASSDSIYRASSYNSPLHF. In DNA form, the CDR3 reads TGTGCCAGCAGTGACTCGATCTACAGGGCAAGCTCCTATAATTCACCCCTCCACTTT. The chain links TRBV6-4 to TRBJ1-6; D is perhaps TRBD1 (6 bases). This CDR3 spans 19 amino acids. Germline V gene lookup returns CDR1 MRHNA and CDR2 SNTAGT. The ends were cut back, 0 bases at V and 0 bases at J, with 15 bases in the middle.

This clonotype has a count of ten or more. This chain joins TRBV10-2 and TRBJ2-1; 7 nucleotides line up with TRBD1. CDR1 and CDR2 (germline): WSHSY, SAAADI. This CDR3 is 16 amino acids long. V dropped 6 bases and J dropped 5; count of bases not matched to a gene: 13. The chain's CDR3 is CASRGGSTGFDNEQFF. As DNA, the CDR3 is TGCGCCAGCAGAGGAGGATCGACAGGGTTCGACAATGAGCAGTTCTTC.

This clonotype was picked up a small number of times. V usage is TRBV19 and J usage is TRBJ2-7; no firm D call. From germline, CDR1 is LNHDA and CDR2 SQIVND (reference sequence). The CDR3 extends over 14 amino acids. Deletions cut 4 bases from V and 3 bases from J, with 13 bases between. The CDR3 protein is CASSSVERIYEQYF. CDR3 bases: TGTGCCAGTAGTAGCGTGGAACGCATCTACGAGCAGTACTTC.

This clonotype was detected many times. This sequence joins TRBV19 and TRBJ2-4; TRBD2 matches at 7 bases. The CDR3 loop spans 13 amino acids. Germline V gene data show CDR1 as LNHDA and CDR2 as SQIVND (reference sequence). Trimming removed 6 bases from V and 7 bases from J; junction bases left unmatched: 6. The CDR3 sequence: CASSHPGGNIQYF. The CDR3 DNA reads as TGTGCCAGTAGCCACCCCGGGGGGAACATTCAGTACTTC.

This clonotype was counted many times. The chain combines TRBV2 with TRBJ2-1; 12 bases fit TRBD1. The CDR3 contains 14 residues. Germline V gives CDR1 SNHLY, CDR2 FYNNEI. With 9 bases clipped from V and 10 bases from J, the junction kept 10 bases outside the gene matches. The CDR3 coding sequence is TGTGCCAGTGACGGGACAGGGGGCCGGAGGGAGCAGTTCTTC. It is translated as CASDGTGGRREQFF.

This clonotype showed up many times. This sequence joins TRBV12-5 and TRBJ2-1, with TRBD1 identical over 11 bases. The V gene end was trimmed by 1 base and the J gene end by 2 bases; junction bases not matched to a gene: 10. The CDR3 has 19 amino acids. Germline V gene data show CDR1 as LGHNT and CDR2 as FRNRAP. CDR3 sequence reads: CASGLGGTGGGGPYNEQFF. The CDR3 DNA sequence: TGTGCTAGTGGTTTGGGGGGGACAGGGGGAGGAGGACCCTACAATGAGCAGTTCTTC.

In its sample, this clonotype was seen many times. The chain's CDR3 is CASSDGGTGILGNEQFF. The CDR3 nucleotides are TGTGCCAGCAGTGATGGGGGGACAGGGATATTGGGGAATGAGCAGTTCTTC. The V call is TRBV6-1, the J call TRBJ2-1; 9 bases line up with TRBD1. V shed 3 bases, J shed 7 bases, and the junction held 13 bases outside the gene matches. The CDR3 is 17 residues long. Germline V lookup: CDR1 MNHNS, CDR2 SASEGT.

This clonotype was observed at least ten times. CDR3 nucleotide sequence: TGTGCCAGCAGCCAAGACGGGCTAGCGGGCACAGATACGCAGTATTTT. Translation gives CASSQDGLAGTDTQYF. The gene calls are TRBV4-2 and TRBJ2-3, with 7 bases that match TRBD2. The J segment lost 1 base and the V segment lost 0 bases, leaving 4 bases of the junction unmatched. The CDR3 is 16 residues long. The germline V gene encodes CDR1 LGHNA and CDR2 YNFKEQ.

At least ten counts were recorded for this clonotype. The V call is TRBV6-1, the J call TRBJ1-1; 7 positions agree with TRBD1. The CDR3 spans 13 residues. Germline loops: CDR1 MNHNS, CDR2 SASEGT. The ends lost 6 bases at V and 5 bases at J; junction bases unmatched: 6. In nucleotides, the CDR3 is TGTGCCAGCAGCAAGACAGGGAAGACTGAAGCTTTCTTT. As protein: CASSKTGKTEAFF.

Remarks on this clonotype: Only one base separates this from a far larger clonotype, so it likely reflects a read error. The rearrangement joins TRBV3-2 to TRBJ2-7. TRBV3-2 is assigned pseudogene status. This CDR3 spans 12 amino acids. DNA for the CDR3: TGTGCCAGCAGCCAAGCGACCTACGAGCAGTACTTC. Translating it yields CASSQATYEQYF.

This clonotype was picked up many times. DNA of the CDR3: TGCGCCAGCAGCTTGCAGGGGGCTTTTAACACTGAAGCTTTCTTT. It yields the protein CASSLQGAFNTEAFF. The V and J genes are TRBV5-1 and TRBJ1-1; 8 bases are shared with TRBD1. V lost 1 base to trimming and J lost 2 bases; unmatched junction nucleotides: 4. This CDR3 is 15 amino acids long. Germline-derived CDR1 and CDR2 are SGHRS and YFSETQ.

The table lists this clonotype with a few counts. Here the CDR3 DNA reads TGCAGTGCTAGAGTGTCCTACAATGAGCAGTTCTTC. It codes for CSARVSYNEQFF. The chain has TRBV20-1 and TRBJ2-1; no firm D call. CDR1 and CDR2 (germline): DFQATT, SNEGSKA (reference sequence). The CDR3 loop spans 12 amino acids. V lost 1 base to trimming and J lost 1 base, with 2 bases between them.